Presented here are 2 T cell receptor beta chains from one specimen sequenced in a study of blood T cells in healthy people across ages. It was with a sample-barcoded 5' primer and a J-beta primer mix that a second PCR of about 7 to 12 cycles was run. Via MiXCR, TCRdb re-called the 5' RACE reads, giving one row per CDR3 protein. Seen here are 950,000 to 1,200,000 distinct CDR3 sequences, around two fifths observed once, and the top ten hold less than 15%. The material sequenced was blood. These TCRs come from a young man in good health.

The J gene is TRBJ1-2, the V gene TRBV5-1; D remains unclear. Trimming shortened V by 4 bases and J by 4 bases, and 14 bases separated the two germline ends. Per germline, CDR1 SGHRS and CDR2 YFSETQ. The CDR3 covers 14 residues. CDR3 nucleotides: TGCGCCAGCAGCCTTGTTACGCAGGCCTATGGCTACACCTTC. Its translation: CASSLVTQAYGYTF.

The gene calls are TRBV4-3 and TRBJ2-3; 12 bases map to TRBD2. This CDR3 contains 16 residues. Per germline, CDR1 LGHNA and CDR2 YSLEER. The junction had 5 bases not matched to a gene; V was cut back by 4 bases and J by 3 bases. The CDR3 protein is CASSRPTSGGTDTQYF. The CDR3 DNA is TGCGCCAGCAGCCGGCCGACTAGCGGGGGAACAGATACGCAGTATTTT.